This TCR beta chain was sequenced during a study of cytomegalovirus exposure and HLA in healthy donors. Study details: Out of 398 genotyped donors, 81% belonged to the Caucasian-associated ancestry cluster.

PCR primers comprised 60 Vbeta and 13 Jbeta primers. Clones were read by immunoSEQ multiplex PCR, and TCRdb kept only the in-frame ones, dropping some. The sample shows approximately 190,000 clones, roughly 68% of them seen only once. The study, taken as a whole, reports: The records held CMV serostatus as the only immune exposure information. The classifier reportedly diagnosed cytomegalovirus status with high specificity and sensitivity.

CDR3 length: 12 amino acids. Germline V lookup: CDR1 GTSNPN, CDR2 SVGIG (reference sequence). Concerning this clone itself: Its antigen is undetermined. One end of the junction varies from germline; a read error may be responsible.

The rearrangement links TRBV30 to TRBJ2-7; the match to TRBD2 covers 7 bases. This sequence originates from a woman in her twenties or thirties in good health and CMV-seronegative. The material sequenced was PBMCs. The CDR3 DNA reads as TGTGCCTGGAGTTCGGGACTACCGGTTTGGAGCTTC. Protein product: CAWSSGLPVWSF.